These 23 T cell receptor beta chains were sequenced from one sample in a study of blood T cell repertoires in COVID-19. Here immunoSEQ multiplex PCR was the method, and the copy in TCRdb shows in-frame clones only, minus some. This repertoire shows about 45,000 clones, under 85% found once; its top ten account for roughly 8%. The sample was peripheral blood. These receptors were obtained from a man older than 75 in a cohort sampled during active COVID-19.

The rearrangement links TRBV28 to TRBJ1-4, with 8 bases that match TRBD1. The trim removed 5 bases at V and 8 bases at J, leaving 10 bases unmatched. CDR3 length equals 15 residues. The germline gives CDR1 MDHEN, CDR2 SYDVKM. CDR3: CASSLAGTGGEKLFF. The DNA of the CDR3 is TGTGCCAGCAGTCTAGCCGGGACAGGTGGAGAAAAACTGTTTTTT.

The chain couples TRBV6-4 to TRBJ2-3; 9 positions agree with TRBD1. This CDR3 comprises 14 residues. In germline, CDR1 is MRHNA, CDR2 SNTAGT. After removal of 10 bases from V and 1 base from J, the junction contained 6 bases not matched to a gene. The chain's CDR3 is CANKNRGRTDTQYF. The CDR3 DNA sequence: TGTGCCAACAAGAACAGGGGGCGCACAGATACGCAGTATTTT.

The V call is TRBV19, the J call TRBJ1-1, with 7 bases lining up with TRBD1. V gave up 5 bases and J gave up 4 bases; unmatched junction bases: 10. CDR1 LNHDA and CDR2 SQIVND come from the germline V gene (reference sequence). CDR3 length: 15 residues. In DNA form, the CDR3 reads TGTGCCAGTAGTTCCCCATGGCAGGGGGTCACTGAAGCTTTCTTT. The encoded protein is CASSSPWQGVTEAFF.

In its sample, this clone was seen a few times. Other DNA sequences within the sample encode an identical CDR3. The CDR3 DNA follows: TGCAGCGTTGCGGGACAGGGCCCTCGCGAGCAGTACTTC. Translated, it gives CSVAGQGPREQYF. The V and J genes are TRBV29-1 and TRBJ2-7; 9 nucleotides align to TRBD1. The V segment lost 4 bases and the J segment 6 bases; nucleotides outside the gene matches: 7. Germline CDR1 SQVTM, CDR2 ANQGSEA. The CDR3 extends over 13 amino acids.

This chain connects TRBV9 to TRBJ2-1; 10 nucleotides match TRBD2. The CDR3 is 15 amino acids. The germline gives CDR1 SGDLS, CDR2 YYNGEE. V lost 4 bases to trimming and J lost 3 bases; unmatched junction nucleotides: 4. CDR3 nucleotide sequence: TGTGCCAGCAGCATAACTAGCGGGATCTACAATGAGCAGTTCTTC. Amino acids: CASSITSGIYNEQFF.

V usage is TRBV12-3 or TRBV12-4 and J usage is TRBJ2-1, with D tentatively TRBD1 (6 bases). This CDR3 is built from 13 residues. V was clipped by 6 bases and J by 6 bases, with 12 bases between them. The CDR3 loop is CASSWKQGNEQFF. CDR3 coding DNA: TGTGCCAGCAGCTGGAAACAGGGCAATGAGCAGTTCTTC.

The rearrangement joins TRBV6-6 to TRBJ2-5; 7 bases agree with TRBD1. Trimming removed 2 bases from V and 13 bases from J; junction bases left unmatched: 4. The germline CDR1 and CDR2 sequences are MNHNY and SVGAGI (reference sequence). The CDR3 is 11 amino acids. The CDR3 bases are TGTGCCAGCAGTTACCCGGGACAGCTGTACTTC. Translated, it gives CASSYPGQLYF.

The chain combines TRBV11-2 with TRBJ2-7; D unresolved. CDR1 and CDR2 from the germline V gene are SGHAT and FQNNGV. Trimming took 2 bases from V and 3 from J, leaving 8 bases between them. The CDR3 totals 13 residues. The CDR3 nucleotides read TGTGCCAGCAGCTTAAACTTCGTCTACGAGCAGTACTTC. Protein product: CASSLNFVYEQYF.

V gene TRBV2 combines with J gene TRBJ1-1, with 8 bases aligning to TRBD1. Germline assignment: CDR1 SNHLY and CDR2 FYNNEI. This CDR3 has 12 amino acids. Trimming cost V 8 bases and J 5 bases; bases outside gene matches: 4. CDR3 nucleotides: TGTGCCAGCTGGACAGGGTGGACTGAAGCTTTCTTT. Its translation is CASWTGWTEAFF.

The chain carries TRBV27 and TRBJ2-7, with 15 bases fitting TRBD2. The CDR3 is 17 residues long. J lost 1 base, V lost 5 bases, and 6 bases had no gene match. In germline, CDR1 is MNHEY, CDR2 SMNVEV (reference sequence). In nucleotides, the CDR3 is TGTGCCAGCAGTCAAACCGGGACTAGCGGGGGGTCCTACGAGCAGTACTTC. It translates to CASSQTGTSGGSYEQYF.

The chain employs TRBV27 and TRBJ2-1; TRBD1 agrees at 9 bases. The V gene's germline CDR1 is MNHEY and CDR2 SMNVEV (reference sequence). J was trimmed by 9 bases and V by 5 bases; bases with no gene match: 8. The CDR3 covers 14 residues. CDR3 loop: CASSRQGDRGEQFF. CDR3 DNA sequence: TGTGCCAGCAGTCGACAGGGGGATCGGGGTGAGCAGTTCTTC.

The CDR3 bases are TGTGCCAGCACCTATAGGGGGCTCGAGGGCAATGAGCAGTTCTTC. Protein: CASTYRGLEGNEQFF. V is TRBV6-5 and J is TRBJ2-1; 7 positions agree with TRBD1. This CDR3 is built from 15 residues. From germline, CDR1 is MNHEY and CDR2 SVGAGI. Trimming took 7 bases from V and 6 from J; bases not matched to a gene: 12.

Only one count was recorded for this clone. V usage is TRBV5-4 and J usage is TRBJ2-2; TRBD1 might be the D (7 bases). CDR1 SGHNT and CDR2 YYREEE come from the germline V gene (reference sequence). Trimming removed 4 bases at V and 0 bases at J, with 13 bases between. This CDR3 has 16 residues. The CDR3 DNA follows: TGTGCCAGCAGCCAGGGGGGCGTCACGAACACCGGGGAGCTGTTTTTT. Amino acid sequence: CASSQGGVTNTGELFF. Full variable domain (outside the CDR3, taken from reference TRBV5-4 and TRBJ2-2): ETGVTQSPTHLIKTRGQQVTLRCSSQSGHNTVSWYQQALGQGPQFIFQYYREEENGRGNFPPRFSGLQFPNYSSELNVNALELDDSALYLCASSQGGVTNTGELFFGEGSRLTVL.

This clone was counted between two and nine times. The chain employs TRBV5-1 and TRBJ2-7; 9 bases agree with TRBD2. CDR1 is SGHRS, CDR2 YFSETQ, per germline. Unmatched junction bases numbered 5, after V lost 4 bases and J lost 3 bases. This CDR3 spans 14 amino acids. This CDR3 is CASSRSGSGYEQYF. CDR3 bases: TGCGCCAGCAGCCGTAGCGGGAGTGGCTACGAGCAGTACTTC.

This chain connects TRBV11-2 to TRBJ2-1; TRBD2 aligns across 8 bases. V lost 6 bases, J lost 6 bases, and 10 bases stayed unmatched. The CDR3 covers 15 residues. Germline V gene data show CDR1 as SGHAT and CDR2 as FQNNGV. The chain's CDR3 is CASRDGRAKGNEQFF. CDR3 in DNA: TGTGCCAGCAGGGACGGGAGGGCCAAGGGCAATGAGCAGTTCTTC.

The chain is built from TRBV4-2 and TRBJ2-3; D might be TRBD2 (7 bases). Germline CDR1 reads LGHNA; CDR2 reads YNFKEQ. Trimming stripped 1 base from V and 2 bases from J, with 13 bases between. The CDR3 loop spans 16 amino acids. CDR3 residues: CASSQGLGGATDTQYF. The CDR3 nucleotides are TGTGCCAGCAGCCAAGGGTTGGGGGGGGCCACAGATACGCAGTATTTT.

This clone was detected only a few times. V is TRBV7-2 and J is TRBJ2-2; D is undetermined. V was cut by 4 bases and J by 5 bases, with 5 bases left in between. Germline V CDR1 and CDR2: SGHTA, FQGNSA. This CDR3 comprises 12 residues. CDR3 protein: CASSWRTGELFF. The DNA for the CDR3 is TGTGCCAGCAGCTGGAGAACCGGGGAGCTGTTTTTT.

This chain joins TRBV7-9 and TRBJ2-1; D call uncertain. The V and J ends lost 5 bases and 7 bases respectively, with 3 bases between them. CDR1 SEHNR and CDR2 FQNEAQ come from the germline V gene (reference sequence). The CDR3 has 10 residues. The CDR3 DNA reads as TGTGCCAGCAGCCGGAATGAGCAGTTCTTC. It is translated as CASSRNEQFF.

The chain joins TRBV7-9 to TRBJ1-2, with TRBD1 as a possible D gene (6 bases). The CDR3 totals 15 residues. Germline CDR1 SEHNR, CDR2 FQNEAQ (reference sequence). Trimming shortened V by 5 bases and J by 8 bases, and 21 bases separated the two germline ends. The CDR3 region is CASSRGSNRGWGYTF. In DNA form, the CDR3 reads TGTGCCAGCAGCCGCGGATCCAATAGGGGGTGGGGCTACACCTTC.

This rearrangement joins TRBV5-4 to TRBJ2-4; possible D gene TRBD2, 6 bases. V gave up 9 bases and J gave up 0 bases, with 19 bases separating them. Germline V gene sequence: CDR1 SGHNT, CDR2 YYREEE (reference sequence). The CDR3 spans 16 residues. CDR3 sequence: CATTGSSGLAKNIQYF. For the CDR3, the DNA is TGTGCCACCACAGGCTCAAGCGGGTTAGCCAAAAACATTCAGTACTTC.

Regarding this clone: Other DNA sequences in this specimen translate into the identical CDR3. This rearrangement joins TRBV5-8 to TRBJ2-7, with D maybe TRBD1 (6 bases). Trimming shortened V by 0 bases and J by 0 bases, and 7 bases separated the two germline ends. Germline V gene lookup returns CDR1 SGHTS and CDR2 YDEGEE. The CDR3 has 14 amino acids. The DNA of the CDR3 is TGTGCCAGCAGCTTGGGGGACACCTCCTACGAGCAGTACTTC. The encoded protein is CASSLGDTSYEQYF.

The CDR3 loop is CASSQGRGQGHYEQYF. In DNA form, the CDR3 reads TGTGCCAGCAGCCAGGGGAGGGGACAGGGTCATTACGAGCAGTACTTC. The chain employs TRBV7-9 and TRBJ2-7; 9 nucleotides line up with TRBD1. The V gene's germline CDR1 is SEHNR and CDR2 FQNEAQ (reference sequence). The V gene end was trimmed by 5 bases and the J gene end by 4 bases; junction bases not matched to a gene: 12. CDR3 length: 16 amino acids.

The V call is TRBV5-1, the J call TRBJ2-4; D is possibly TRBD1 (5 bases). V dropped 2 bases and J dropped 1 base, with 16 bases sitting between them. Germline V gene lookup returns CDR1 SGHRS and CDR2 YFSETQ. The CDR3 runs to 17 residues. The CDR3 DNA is TGCGCCAGCAGCTTAAATCTGGCAGGGCGGGCCAAAAACATTCAGTACTTC. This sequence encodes CASSLNLAGRAKNIQYF.